These T cell receptor beta chains were read from a single sample in a study of identical twins. TCRdb called the 5' RACE reads again in MiXCR, with one record for every CDR3 protein. Altogether roughly 700,000 distinct CDR3 sequences are present, 8.5% to 9.5% being singletons, with the ten largest covering roughly 0.97%. The same sample was also used in a study of yellow fever vaccine responses in identical twins.

The specimen sequenced was PBMCs. All receptors come from a woman aged 18-29 years in good health. The CDR3 runs from the conserved cysteine through the conserved F or W. Each record gives: V gene, J gene, CDR3 protein.

>TRBV18|TRBJ2-3
CASSRGPDTDTQYF
>TRBV24-1|TRBJ2-3
CATSDTKLSTDTQYF
>TRBV7-2|TRBJ2-4
CASSAGQGVNIQYF
>TRBV29-1|TRBJ2-2
CSVTSGTNTGELFF
>TRBV5-1|TRBJ2-1
CASSPESGLVNEQFF
>TRBV2|TRBJ2-6
CASSEQGSGANVLTF
>TRBV6-2/TRBV6-3|TRBJ2-1
CASTKTSGRAEYNEQFF
>TRBV6-6|TRBJ2-1
CASSPAGGNEQFF
>TRBV20-1|TRBJ2-5
CSAPKGGRETQYF
>TRBV7-9|TRBJ2-1
CASSTQGARNEQFF
>TRBV2|TRBJ2-7
CASSKTETYEQYF
>TRBV3-1|TRBJ2-3
CASSQGTLAGGRLDTQYF
>TRBV9|TRBJ2-1
CASSVVGTVPYEQFF
>TRBV7-2|TRBJ2-1
CASLPGLAGGIDEQFF
>TRBV5-1|TRBJ2-1
CASSSGSIRNEQFF